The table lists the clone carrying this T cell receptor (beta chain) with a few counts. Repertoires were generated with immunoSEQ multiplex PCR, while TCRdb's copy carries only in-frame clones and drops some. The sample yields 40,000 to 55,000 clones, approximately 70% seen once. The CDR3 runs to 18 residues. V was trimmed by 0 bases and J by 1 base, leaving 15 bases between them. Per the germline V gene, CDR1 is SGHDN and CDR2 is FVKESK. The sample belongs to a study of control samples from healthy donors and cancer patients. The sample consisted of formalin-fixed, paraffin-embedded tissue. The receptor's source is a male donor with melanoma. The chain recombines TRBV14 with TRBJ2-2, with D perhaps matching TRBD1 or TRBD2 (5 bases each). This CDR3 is CASSQDRGSWGNTGELFF. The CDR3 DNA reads TGTGCCAGCAGCCAAGATCGGGGCAGCTGGGGGAACACCGGGGAGCTGTTTTTT.